One and the same sample provided the 10 T cell receptor beta chains below, sequenced in a study of blood T cell repertoires in COVID-19. Sequencing was performed with immunoSEQ multiplex PCR; in TCRdb, only in-frame clones are kept and a portion is missing. The sample includes some 70,000 clones, around 86% of them seen just once. Sequenced sample: peripheral blood. These receptor sequences come from a man aged 45 to 65 with active COVID-19.

The chain recombines TRBV7-3 with TRBJ1-6, with TRBD1 identical over 7 bases. Unmatched junction bases numbered 7, after V lost 5 bases and J lost 3 bases. Germline values: CDR1 SGHTA, CDR2 FQGTGA. The length of the CDR3 is 16 residues. CDR3 sequence: CASSADRAGYNSPLHF. The CDR3 coding sequence is TGTGCCAGCAGCGCCGACAGGGCGGGCTATAATTCACCCCTCCACTTT.

The rearrangement joins TRBV27 to TRBJ1-6; D is ambiguous. CDR1 is MNHEY, CDR2 SMNVEV, per germline (reference sequence). Trimming left V 3 bases short and J 0 bases short, with 6 bases between. The CDR3 spans 15 residues. CDR3 in amino acids: CASSFRGSYNSPLHF. For the CDR3, the DNA is TGTGCCAGCAGTTTCCGGGGCTCCTATAATTCACCCCTCCACTTT.

This chain uses TRBV15 with TRBJ2-7; D ambiguous. The germline CDR1 and CDR2 sequences are LNHNV and YYDKDF (reference sequence). Trimming took off 0 bases at V and 1 base at J, with 4 bases between the two ends. CDR3 length equals 13 residues. This CDR3 reads CATSRDSSYEQYF. The CDR3 nucleotides are TGTGCCACCAGCAGAGATTCGTCCTACGAGCAGTACTTC.

The V and J genes are TRBV20-1 and TRBJ2-1, with 11 bases that match TRBD2. This CDR3 is built from 15 residues. J lost 7 bases, V lost 3 bases, and 8 bases had no gene match. The germline V gene encodes CDR1 DFQATT and CDR2 SNEGSKA (reference sequence). The CDR3 sequence is CSASALAGGVNEQFF. The CDR3 coding sequence is TGCAGTGCTAGTGCCCTAGCGGGAGGTGTAAATGAGCAGTTCTTC.

This chain joins TRBV28 and TRBJ2-3, with D hard to call. The germline V gene encodes CDR1 MDHEN and CDR2 SYDVKM. The CDR3 covers 12 residues. Trimming took 8 bases from V and 4 from J, leaving 10 bases between them. In nucleotides, the CDR3 is TGTGCCAGCTCCACTTCACCAGATACGCAGTATTTT. Protein: CASSTSPDTQYF. The full variable domain, with the rest looked up from reference TRBV28 and TRBJ2-3, is DVKVTQSSRYLVKRTGEKVFLECVQDMDHENMFWYRQDPGLGLRLIYFSYDVKMKEKGDIPEGYSVSREKKERFSLILESASTNQTSMYLCASSTSPDTQYFGPGTRLTVL.

The rearrangement uses TRBV9 and TRBJ2-5, with 9 bases matching TRBD1. The V gene's germline CDR1 is SGDLS and CDR2 YYNGEE. The ends lost 3 bases at V and 3 bases at J; junction bases unmatched: 6. The CDR3 has 15 residues. CDR3 DNA: TGTGCCAGCAGCGGATCCGGGACAGGGAAAGAGACCCAGTACTTC. It encodes CASSGSGTGKETQYF.

The chain is built from TRBV10-3 and TRBJ1-3; D may be TRBD1 (5 bases). Germline CDR1 is ENHRY and CDR2 is SYGVKD. V gave up 3 bases and J gave up 2 bases, with 11 bases separating them. The CDR3 is made up of 15 amino acids. CDR3 sequence reads: CAISDAEGAGNTIYF. The CDR3 DNA reads TGTGCCATCAGTGACGCGGAAGGGGCTGGAAACACCATATATTTT.

This clone was detected once. The chain is built from TRBV7-8 and TRBJ2-1; 8 bases match TRBD1. The V gene end was trimmed by 1 base and the J gene end by 4 bases; junction bases not matched to a gene: 3. This CDR3 is built from 15 residues. Germline CDR1 reads SGHVS; CDR2 reads FQNEAQ. CDR3 in amino acids: CASSLVGQGYNEQFF. In DNA, the CDR3 is TGTGCCAGCAGCTTAGTAGGACAGGGATACAATGAGCAGTTCTTC.

The chain has TRBV6-2 or TRBV6-3 and TRBJ2-7; unclear D gene. V lost 3 bases and J lost 3, with 12 bases in between. CDR1 MNHEY and CDR2 SVGEGT come from the germline V gene. The CDR3 sequence is 14 residues long. The chain's CDR3 is CASSYLEWNYEQYF. The CDR3 nucleotides read TGTGCCAGCAGTTATCTGGAGTGGAACTACGAGCAGTACTTC.

V and J are TRBV6-4 and TRBJ1-2, with 8 bases lining up with TRBD1. Germline lookup yields CDR1 MRHNA and CDR2 SNTAGT. This CDR3 has 14 amino acids. J was trimmed by 5 bases and V by 3 bases; bases with no gene match: 5. The CDR3 coding sequence is TGTGCCAGCAGTGATTCGGACAGGGAATATGGCTACACCTTC. Translated, it gives CASSDSDREYGYTF.